These T cell receptor beta chains were read from a single sample in a study of T cell responses to AZD1222 COVID-19 vaccine. Method: immunoSEQ multiplex PCR; TCRdb's copy keeps in-frame clones and lacks some. The data hold 95,000 to 150,000 clones, with over 75% observed a single time. The sequenced sample was peripheral blood, obtained on day 0 of AZD1222 vaccination. These receptors were taken from an adult in good health. CDR3s include the opening cysteine and the closing phenylalanine or tryptophan. A D gene is named only where the DNA matches it firmly.

TRBV18	TRBJ2-1	TRBD2	20	CASSPSGLAGGQSSYNEQFF
TRBV4-2	TRBJ1-2	.	13	CASSQEELYGYTF
TRBV2	TRBJ1-4	.	16	CASSSRGGDGIGKLFF
TRBV5-6	TRBJ2-2	TRBD2	15	CASSFRTSDTGELFF
TRBV12-3/TRBV12-4	TRBJ2-1	.	11	CASSIWTAILF
TRBV4-2	TRBJ1-1	.	13	CASSSFEGTEAFF
TRBV19	TRBJ2-3	.	14	CASSWGHRTDTQYF
TRBV7-6	TRBJ1-3	.	13	CASSFAGGNTIYF
TRBV6-5	TRBJ1-2	.	14	CASRPGSLPYGYTF
TRBV27	TRBJ1-2	.	17	CASSPLRGPGYWYGYTF
TRBV2	TRBJ1-1	.	14	CASSGRGALAEAFF
TRBV6-5	TRBJ1-2	.	13	CASSLTGDYGYTF
TRBV13	TRBJ2-3	.	15	CASSYWSSVADTQYF
TRBV19	TRBJ2-2	TRBD1	13	CASSAGTGRELFF
TRBV9	TRBJ2-2	.	16	CASSVTGGAHTGELFF
TRBV2	TRBJ2-5	.	14	CASRPMPTQETQYF
TRBV7-2	TRBJ1-4	TRBD1	15	CASSLRQGAGEKLFF
TRBV27	TRBJ1-6	.	14	CASSFMWGNSPLHF